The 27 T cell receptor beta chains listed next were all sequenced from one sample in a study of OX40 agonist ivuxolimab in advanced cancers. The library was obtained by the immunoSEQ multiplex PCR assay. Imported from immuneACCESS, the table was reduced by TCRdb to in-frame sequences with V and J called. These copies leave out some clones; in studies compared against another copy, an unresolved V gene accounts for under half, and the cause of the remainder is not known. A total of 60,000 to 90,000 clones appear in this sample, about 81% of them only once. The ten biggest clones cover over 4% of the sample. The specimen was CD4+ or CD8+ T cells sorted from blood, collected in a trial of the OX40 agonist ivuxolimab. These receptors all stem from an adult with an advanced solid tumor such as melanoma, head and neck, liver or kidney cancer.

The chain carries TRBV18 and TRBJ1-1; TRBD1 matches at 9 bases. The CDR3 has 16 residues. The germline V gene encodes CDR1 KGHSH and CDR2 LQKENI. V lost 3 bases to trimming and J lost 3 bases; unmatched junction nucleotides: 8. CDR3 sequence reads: CASSPGRQGVYTEAFF. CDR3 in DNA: TGTGCCAGCTCACCTGGAAGACAGGGGGTCTACACTGAAGCTTTCTTT.

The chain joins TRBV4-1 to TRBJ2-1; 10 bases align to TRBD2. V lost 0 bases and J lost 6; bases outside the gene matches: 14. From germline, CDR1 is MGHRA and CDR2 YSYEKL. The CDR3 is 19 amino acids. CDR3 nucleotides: TGCGCCAGCAGCCAAGATCTAACAAGAGGGGGACTAGCGATCAATGAGCAGTTCTTC. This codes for CASSQDLTRGGLAINEQFF.

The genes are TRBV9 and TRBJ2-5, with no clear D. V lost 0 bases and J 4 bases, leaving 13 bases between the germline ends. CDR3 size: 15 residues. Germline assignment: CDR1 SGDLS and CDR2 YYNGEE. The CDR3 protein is CASSVGSLPLETQYF. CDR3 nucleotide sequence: TGTGCCAGCAGCGTAGGCAGTTTGCCTCTAGAGACCCAGTACTTC.

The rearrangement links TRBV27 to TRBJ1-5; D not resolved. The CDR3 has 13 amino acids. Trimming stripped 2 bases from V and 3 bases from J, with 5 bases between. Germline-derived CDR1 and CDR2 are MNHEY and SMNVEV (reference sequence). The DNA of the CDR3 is TGTGCCAGCAGTTTACATTTCAATCAGCCCCAGCATTTT. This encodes CASSLHFNQPQHF.

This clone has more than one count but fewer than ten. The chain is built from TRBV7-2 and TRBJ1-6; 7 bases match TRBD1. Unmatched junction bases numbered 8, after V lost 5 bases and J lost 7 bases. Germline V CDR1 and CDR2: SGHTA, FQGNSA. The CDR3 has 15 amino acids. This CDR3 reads CASSPKGAINSPLHF. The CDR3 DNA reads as TGTGCCAGCAGCCCCAAGGGGGCGATAAATTCACCCCTCCACTTT. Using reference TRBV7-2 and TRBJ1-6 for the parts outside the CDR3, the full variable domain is GAGVSQSPSNKVTEKGKDVELRCDPISGHTALYWYRQSLGQGLEFLIYFQGNSAPDKSGLPSDRFSAERTGGSVSTLTIQRTQQEDSAVYLCASSPKGAINSPLHFGNGTRLTVT.

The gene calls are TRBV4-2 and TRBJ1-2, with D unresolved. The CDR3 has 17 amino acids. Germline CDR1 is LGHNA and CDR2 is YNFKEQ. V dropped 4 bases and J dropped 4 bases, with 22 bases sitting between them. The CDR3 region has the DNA TGTGCCAGCAGCCTAGGTCCGGGATCCCAAACTCCCTATGGCTACACCTTC. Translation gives CASSLGPGSQTPYGYTF.

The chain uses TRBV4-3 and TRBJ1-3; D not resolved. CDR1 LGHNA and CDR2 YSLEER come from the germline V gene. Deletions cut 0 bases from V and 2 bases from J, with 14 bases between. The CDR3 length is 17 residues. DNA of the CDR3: TGCGCCAGCAGCCAAGAGGCCGCGACAAACACTGGAAACACCATATATTTT. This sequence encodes CASSQEAATNTGNTIYF.

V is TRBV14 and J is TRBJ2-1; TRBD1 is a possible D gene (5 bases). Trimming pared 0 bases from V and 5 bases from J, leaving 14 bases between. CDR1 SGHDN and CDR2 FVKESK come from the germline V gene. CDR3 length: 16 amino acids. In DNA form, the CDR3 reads TGTGCCAGCAGCCAAGATATCGTTCGACAGAACAATGAGCAGTTCTTC. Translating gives CASSQDIVRQNNEQFF.

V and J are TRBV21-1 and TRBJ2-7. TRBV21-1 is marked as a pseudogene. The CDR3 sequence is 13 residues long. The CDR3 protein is CASSGSQYYEQYF. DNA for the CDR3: TGTGCCAGCAGCGGCAGCCAGTACTACGAGCAGTACTTC.

The CDR3 DNA follows: TGTGCCAGCTCACCACTCGACGGAGGGGCCGGGGGCACTGAAGCTTTCTTT. Protein sequence: CASSPLDGGAGGTEAFF. This chain connects TRBV18 to TRBJ1-1, with D tentatively TRBD1 (5 bases). V was cut by 1 base and J by 4 bases, with 19 bases left in between. Germline loops: CDR1 KGHSH, CDR2 LQKENI. The CDR3 loop spans 17 amino acids.

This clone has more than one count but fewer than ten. The CDR3 is CASSLSGGRATDTQYF. The CDR3 nucleotides read TGTGCCAGCAGCCTTAGCGGGGGCCGAGCCACAGATACGCAGTATTTT. The chain uses TRBV5-4 and TRBJ2-3, with 9 bases that match TRBD2. Germline loops: CDR1 SGHNT, CDR2 YYREEE (reference sequence). The V and J ends lost 4 bases and 2 bases, in that order; junction bases with no gene match: 8. The CDR3 is 16 amino acids.

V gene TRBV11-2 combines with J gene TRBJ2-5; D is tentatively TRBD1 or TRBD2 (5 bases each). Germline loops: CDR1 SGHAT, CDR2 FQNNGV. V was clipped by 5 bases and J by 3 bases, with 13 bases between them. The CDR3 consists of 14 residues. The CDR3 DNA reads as TGTGCCAGCAGCAAGTGGGACCAAAAAGAGACCCAGTACTTC. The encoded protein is CASSKWDQKETQYF.

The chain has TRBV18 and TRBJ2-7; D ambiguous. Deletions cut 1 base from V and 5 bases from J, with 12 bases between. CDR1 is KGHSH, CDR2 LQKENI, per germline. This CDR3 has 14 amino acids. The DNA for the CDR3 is TGTGCCAGCTCACCACGACAACAGTCTGACGAGCAGTACTTC. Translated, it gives CASSPRQQSDEQYF. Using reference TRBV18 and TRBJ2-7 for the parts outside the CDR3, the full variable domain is NAGVMQNPRHLVRRRGQEARLRCSPMKGHSHVYWYRQLPEEGLKFMVYLQKENIIDESGMPKERFSAEFPKEGPSILRIQQVVRGDSAAYFCASSPRQQSDEQYFGPGTRLTVT.

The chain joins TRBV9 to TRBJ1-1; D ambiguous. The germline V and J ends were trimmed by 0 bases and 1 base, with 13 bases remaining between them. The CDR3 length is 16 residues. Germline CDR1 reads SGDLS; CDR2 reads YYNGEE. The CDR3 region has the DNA TGTGCCAGCAGCGTAGGTGGAGGGTTCGCGAACACTGAAGCTTTCTTT. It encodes CASSVGGGFANTEAFF.

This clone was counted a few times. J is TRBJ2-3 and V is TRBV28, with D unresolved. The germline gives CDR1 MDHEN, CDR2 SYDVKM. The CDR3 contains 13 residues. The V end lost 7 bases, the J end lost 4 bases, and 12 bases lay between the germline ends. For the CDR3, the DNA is TGTGCCAGCAAGAAACCTATCGCAGATACGCAGTATTTT. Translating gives CASKKPIADTQYF.

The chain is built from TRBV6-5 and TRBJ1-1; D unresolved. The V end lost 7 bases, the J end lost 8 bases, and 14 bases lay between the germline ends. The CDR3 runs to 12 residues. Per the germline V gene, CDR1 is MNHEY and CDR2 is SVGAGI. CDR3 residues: CASTLKTAEAFF. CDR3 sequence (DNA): TGTGCCAGCACTTTAAAGACTGCCGAAGCTTTCTTT.

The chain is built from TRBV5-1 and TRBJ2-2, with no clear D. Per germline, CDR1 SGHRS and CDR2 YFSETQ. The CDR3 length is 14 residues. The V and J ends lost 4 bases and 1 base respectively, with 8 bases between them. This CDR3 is CASSPTLNTGELFF. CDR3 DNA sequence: TGCGCCAGCAGCCCAACATTGAACACCGGGGAGCTGTTTTTT.

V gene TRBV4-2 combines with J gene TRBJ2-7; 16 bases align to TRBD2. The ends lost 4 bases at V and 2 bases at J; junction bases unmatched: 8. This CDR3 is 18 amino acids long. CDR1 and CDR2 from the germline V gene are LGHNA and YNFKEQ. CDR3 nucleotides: TGTGCCAGCAGCCTATACTCCGGGACTAGCGGGGGGGCCTACGAGCAGTACTTC. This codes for CASSLYSGTSGGAYEQYF.

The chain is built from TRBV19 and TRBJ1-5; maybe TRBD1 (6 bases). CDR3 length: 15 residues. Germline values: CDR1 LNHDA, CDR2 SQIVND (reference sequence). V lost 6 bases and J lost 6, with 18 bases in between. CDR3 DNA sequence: TGTGCCAGTAGCCGATTAAGGGGGAGCGTTCAGCCCCAGCATTTT. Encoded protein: CASSRLRGSVQPQHF.

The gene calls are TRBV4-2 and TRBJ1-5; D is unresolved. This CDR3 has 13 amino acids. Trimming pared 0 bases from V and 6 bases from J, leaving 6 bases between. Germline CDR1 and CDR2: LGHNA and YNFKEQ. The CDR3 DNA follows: TGTGCCAGCAGCCAAGAACGTGGTCAGCCCCAGCATTTT. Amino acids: CASSQERGQPQHF.

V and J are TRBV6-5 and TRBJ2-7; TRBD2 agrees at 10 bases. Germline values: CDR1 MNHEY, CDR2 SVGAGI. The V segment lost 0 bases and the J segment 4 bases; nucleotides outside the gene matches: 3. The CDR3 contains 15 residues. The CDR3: CASSYSLAGVYEQYF. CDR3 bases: TGTGCCAGCAGTTACTCGCTAGCGGGAGTTTACGAGCAGTACTTC.

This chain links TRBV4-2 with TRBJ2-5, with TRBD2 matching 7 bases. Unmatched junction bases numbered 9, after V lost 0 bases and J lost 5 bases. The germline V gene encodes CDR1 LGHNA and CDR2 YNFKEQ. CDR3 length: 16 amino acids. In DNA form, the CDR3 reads TGTGCCAGCAGCCAAGAGAGGATGGCGGGAGTGGAGACCCAGTACTTC. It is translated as CASSQERMAGVETQYF.

The CDR3 DNA reads as TGTGCCAGCAGCTCGACGGGACAGGGTCTGGACGAGCAGTACTTC. Protein product: CASSSTGQGLDEQYF. The chain is built from TRBV13 and TRBJ2-7; 9 bases map to TRBD1. The CDR3 length is 15 residues. CDR1 and CDR2 from the germline V gene are PRHDT and FYEKMQ (reference sequence). The junction had 9 bases not matched to a gene; V was cut back by 4 bases and J by 5 bases.

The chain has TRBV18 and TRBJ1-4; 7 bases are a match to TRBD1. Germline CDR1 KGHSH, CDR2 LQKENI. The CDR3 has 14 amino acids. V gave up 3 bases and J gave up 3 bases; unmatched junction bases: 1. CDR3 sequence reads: CASSPTGSNEKLFF. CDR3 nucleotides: TGTGCCAGCTCACCGACAGGGTCTAATGAAAAACTGTTTTTT.

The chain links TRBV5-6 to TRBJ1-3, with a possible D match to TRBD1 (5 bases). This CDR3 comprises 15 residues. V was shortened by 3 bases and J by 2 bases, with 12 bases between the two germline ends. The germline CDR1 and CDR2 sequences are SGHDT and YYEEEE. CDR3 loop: CASSSQRGAGNTIYF. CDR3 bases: TGTGCCAGCAGCTCGCAACGGGGGGCTGGAAACACCATATATTTT.

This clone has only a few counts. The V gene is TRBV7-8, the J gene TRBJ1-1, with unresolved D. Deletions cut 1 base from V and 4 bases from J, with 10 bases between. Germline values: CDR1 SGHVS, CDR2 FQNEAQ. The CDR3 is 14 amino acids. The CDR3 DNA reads TGTGCCAGCAGCTTAGGGTCCCGGGGCACTGAAGCTTTCTTT. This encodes CASSLGSRGTEAFF.

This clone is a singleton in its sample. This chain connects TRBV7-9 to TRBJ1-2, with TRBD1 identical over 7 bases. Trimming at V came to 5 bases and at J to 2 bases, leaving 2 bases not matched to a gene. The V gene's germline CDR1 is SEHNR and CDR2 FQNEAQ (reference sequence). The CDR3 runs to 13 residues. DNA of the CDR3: TGTGCCAGCAGCCCACAGGGGAACTATGGCTACACCTTC. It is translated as CASSPQGNYGYTF.